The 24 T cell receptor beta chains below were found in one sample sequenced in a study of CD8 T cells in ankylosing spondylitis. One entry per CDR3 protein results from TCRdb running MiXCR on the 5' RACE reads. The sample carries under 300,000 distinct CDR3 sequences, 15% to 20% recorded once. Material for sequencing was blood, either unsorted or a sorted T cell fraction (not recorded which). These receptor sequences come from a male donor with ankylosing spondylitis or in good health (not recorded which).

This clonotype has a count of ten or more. CDR3 bases: TGTGCCAGCAGCCAAATAGACGAGCAGTACTTC. Translating gives CASSQIDEQYF. The chain joins TRBV7-9 to TRBJ2-7, with D hard to call. The CDR3 loop spans 11 amino acids. Trimming stripped 5 bases from V and 5 bases from J, with 7 bases between. CDR1 SEHNR and CDR2 FQNEAQ come from the germline V gene (reference sequence).

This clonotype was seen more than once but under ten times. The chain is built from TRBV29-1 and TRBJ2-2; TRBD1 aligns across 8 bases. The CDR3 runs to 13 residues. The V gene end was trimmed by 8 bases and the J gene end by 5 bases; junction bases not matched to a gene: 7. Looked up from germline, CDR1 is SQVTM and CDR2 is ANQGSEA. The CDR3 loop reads CSLRQGSTGELFF. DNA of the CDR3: TGCAGCTTAAGACAGGGGAGTACCGGGGAGCTGTTTTTT.

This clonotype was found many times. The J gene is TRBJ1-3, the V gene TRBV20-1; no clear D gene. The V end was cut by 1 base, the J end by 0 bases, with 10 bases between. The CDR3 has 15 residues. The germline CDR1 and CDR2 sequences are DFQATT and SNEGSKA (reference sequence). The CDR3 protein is CSARGADYSGNTIYF. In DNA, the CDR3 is TGCAGTGCTAGAGGGGCGGATTACTCTGGAAACACCATATATTTT.

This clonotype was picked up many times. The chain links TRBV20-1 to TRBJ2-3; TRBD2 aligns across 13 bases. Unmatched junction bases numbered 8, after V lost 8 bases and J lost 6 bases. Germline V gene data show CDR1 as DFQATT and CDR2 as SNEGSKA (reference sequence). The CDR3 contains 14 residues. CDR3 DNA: TGCAGTACTACTAGCGGGAGGGGTCAGGATACGCAGTATTTT. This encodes CSTTSGRGQDTQYF.

CDR3 sequence reads: CASSFRQGPNQLGQYF. The CDR3 DNA reads TGTGCCAGCAGTTTTCGACAGGGTCCCAACCAATTGGGCCAGTACTTC. The chain links TRBV28 to TRBJ2-5, with 7 bases fitting TRBD1. V trimming: 3 bases; J trimming: 10 bases; junction bases outside the gene matches: 17. Germline CDR1 MDHEN, CDR2 SYDVKM. The CDR3 has 16 residues.

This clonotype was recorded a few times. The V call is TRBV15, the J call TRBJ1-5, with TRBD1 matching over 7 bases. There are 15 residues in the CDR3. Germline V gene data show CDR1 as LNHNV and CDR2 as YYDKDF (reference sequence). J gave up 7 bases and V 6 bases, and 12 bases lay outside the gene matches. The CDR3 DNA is TGTGCCACCAGACCATTACAGGGGATCGTCCAGCCCCAGCATTTT. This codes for CATRPLQGIVQPQHF.

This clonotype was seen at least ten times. The DNA for the CDR3 is TGTGCCAGCAGTTGGGACAGGGGCCACGAGCAGTACTTC. As protein: CASSWDRGHEQYF. The V gene is TRBV2, the J gene TRBJ2-7; 10 bases are shared with TRBD1. V lost 5 bases and J lost 5; bases outside the gene matches: 3. CDR3 size: 13 residues. The germline V gene has CDR1 SNHLY and CDR2 FYNNEI.

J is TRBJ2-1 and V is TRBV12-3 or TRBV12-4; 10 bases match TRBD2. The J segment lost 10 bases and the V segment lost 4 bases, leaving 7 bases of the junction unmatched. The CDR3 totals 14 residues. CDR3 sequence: CASSWLAGVGEQFF. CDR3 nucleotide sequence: TGTGCCAGCAGTTGGCTAGCGGGAGTTGGGGAGCAGTTCTTC.

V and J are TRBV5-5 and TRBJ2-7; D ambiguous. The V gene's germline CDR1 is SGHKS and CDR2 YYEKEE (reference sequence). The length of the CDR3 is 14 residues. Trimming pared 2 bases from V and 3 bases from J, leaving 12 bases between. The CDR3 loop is CASSLGPEGYEQYF. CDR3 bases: TGTGCCAGCAGCTTAGGACCAGAAGGCTACGAGCAGTACTTC.

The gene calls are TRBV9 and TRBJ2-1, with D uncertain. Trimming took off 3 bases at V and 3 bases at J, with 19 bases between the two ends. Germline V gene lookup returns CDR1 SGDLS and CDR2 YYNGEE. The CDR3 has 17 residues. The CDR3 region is CASSEDPNKSFYNEQFF. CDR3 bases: TGTGCCAGCAGCGAAGATCCAAACAAAAGCTTCTACAATGAGCAGTTCTTC.

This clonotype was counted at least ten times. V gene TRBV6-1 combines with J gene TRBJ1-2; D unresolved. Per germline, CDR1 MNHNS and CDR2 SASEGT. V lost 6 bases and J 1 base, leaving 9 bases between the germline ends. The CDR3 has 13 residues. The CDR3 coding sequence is TGTGCCAGCAGACGAGCGGATAACTATGGCTACACCTTC. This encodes CASRRADNYGYTF.

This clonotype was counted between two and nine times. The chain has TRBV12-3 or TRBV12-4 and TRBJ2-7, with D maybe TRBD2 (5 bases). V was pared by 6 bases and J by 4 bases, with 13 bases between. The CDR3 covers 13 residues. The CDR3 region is CASSPGEKYEQYF. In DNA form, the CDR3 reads TGTGCCAGCAGCCCCGGGGAGAAGTACGAGCAGTACTTC.

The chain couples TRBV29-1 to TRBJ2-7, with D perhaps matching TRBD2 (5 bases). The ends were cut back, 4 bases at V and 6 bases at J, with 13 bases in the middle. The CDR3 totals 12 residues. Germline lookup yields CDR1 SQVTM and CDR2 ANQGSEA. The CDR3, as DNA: TGCAGCGTTGTTGGCGGAGCGGCCGAGCAGTACTTC. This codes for CSVVGGAAEQYF.

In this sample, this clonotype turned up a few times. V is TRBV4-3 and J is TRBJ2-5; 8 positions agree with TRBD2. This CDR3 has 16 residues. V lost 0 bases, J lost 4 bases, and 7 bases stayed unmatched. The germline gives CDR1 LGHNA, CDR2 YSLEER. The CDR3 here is CASSQDERESTETQYF. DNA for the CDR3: TGCGCCAGCAGCCAAGATGAGCGGGAGAGTACAGAGACCCAGTACTTC.

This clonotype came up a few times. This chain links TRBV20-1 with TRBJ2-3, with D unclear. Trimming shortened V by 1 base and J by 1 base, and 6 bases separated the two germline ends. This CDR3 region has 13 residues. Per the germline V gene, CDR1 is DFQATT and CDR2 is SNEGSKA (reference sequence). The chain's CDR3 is CSARVQGTDTQYF. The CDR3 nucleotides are TGCAGTGCTAGAGTTCAGGGCACAGATACGCAGTATTTT.

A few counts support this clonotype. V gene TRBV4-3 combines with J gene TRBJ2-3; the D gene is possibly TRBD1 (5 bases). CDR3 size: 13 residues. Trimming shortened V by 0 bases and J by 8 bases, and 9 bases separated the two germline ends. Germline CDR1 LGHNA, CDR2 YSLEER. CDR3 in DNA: TGCGCCAGCAGCCAAGAATTAAGGGGTACGCAGTATTTT. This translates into CASSQELRGTQYF.

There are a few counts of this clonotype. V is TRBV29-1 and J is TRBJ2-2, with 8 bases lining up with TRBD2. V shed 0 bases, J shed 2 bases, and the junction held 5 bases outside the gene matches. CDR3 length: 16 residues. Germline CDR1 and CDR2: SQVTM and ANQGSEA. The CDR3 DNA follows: TGCAGCGTTGAAGATAGCGGGACCCCAAACACCGGGGAGCTGTTTTTT. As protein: CSVEDSGTPNTGELFF.

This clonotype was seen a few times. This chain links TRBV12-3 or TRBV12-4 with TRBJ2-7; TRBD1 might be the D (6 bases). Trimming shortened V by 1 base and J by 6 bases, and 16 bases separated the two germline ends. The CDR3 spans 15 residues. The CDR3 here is CASSLVPGVRGEQYF. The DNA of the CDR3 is TGTGCCAGCAGTTTAGTGCCAGGGGTTCGGGGCGAGCAGTACTTC.

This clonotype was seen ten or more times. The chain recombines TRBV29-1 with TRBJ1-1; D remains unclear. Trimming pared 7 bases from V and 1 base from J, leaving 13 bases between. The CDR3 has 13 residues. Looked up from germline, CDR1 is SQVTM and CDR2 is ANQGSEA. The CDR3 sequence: CSGGGPGNTEAFF. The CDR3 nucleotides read TGCAGCGGGGGAGGGCCTGGGAACACTGAAGCTTTCTTT.

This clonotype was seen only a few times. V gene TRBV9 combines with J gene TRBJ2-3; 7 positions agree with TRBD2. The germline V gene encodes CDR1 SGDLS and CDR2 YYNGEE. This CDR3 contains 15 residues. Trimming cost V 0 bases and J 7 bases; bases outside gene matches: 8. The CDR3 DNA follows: TGTGCCAGCAGCGTAGTTGGAGCGGGATCATATACGCAGTATTTT. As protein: CASSVVGAGSYTQYF.

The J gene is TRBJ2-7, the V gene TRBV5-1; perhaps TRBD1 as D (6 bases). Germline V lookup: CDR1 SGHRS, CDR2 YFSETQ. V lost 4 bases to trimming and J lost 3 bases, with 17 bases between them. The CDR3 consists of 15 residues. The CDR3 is CASSPPTDRNYEQYF. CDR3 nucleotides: TGCGCCAGCAGCCCGCCGACTGACAGGAACTACGAGCAGTACTTC.

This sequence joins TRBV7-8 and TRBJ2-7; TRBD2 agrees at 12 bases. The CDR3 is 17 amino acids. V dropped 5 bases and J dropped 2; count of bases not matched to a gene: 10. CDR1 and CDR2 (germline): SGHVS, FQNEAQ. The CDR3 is CASSHRRLAGATYEQYF. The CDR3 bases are TGTGCCAGCAGCCACCGTAGACTAGCGGGGGCTACCTACGAGCAGTACTTC.

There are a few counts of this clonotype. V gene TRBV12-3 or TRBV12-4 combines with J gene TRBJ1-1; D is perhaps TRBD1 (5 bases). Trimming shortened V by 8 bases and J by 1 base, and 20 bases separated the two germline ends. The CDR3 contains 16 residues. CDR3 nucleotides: TGTGCCAGCTGTCATGGGAGAGGGACGGGGAACACTGAAGCTTTCTTT. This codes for CASCHGRGTGNTEAFF.

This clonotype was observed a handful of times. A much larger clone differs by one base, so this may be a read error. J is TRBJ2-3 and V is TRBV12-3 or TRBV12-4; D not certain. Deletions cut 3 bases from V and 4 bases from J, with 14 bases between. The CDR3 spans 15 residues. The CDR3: CASSFWGNPPDTQYF. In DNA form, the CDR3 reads TGTGCCAGCAGTTTCTGGGGAAACCCCCCAGATACGCAGTATTTT.